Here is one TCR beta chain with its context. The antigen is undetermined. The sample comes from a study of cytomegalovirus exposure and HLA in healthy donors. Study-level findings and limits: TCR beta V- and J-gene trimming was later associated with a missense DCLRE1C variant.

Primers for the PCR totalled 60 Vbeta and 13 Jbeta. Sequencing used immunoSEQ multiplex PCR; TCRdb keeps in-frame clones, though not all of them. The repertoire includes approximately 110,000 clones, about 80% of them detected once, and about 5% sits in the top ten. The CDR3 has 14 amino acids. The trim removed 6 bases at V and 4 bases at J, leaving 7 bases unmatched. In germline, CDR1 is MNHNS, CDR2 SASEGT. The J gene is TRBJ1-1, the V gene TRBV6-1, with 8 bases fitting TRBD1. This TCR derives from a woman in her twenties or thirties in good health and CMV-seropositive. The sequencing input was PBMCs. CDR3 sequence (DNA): TGTGCCAGCAGCGAGGGACAGGAGGTCACTGAAGCTTTCTTT. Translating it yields CASSEGQEVTEAFF.